These 21 T cell receptor beta chains were sequenced from one sample in a study of technical replicates of blood from a handful of donors. Repertoires were generated with immunoSEQ multiplex PCR, while TCRdb's copy carries only in-frame clones and drops some. The sample has 75,000 to 100,000 clones, around nine tenths seen once. Specimen: T cells isolated from PBMCs. These receptors originate from a human donor in good health.

V usage is TRBV4-1 and J usage is TRBJ2-7; 10 nucleotides line up with TRBD1. CDR3 size: 16 residues. Trimming at V came to 0 bases and at J to 5 bases, leaving 7 bases not matched to a gene. Germline CDR1 and CDR2: MGHRA and YSYEKL. In nucleotides, the CDR3 is TGCGCCAGCAGCCAAGAAGGGACAGGGGTGGTGGACGAGCAGTACTTC. Its protein product is CASSQEGTGVVDEQYF.

The chain carries TRBV7-2 and TRBJ2-7, with 12 bases fitting TRBD2. The CDR3 runs to 16 residues. After removal of 4 bases from V and 2 bases from J, the junction contained 6 bases not matched to a gene. Germline V CDR1 and CDR2: SGHTA, FQGNSA. Written as DNA, the CDR3 is TGTGCCAGCAGCTCATGGACTAGCGGGATAGCCTACGAGCAGTACTTC. Encoded protein: CASSSWTSGIAYEQYF.

The rearrangement uses TRBV11-3 and TRBJ2-5; D unresolved. The V and J ends lost 1 base and 2 bases respectively, with 11 bases between them. CDR3 length: 15 residues. Germline CDR1 and CDR2: SGHNT and YENEEA. CDR3 in DNA: TGTGCCAGCAGCTTAGTTAGTACCCAACAAGAGACCCAGTACTTC. Residues: CASSLVSTQQETQYF.

The chain carries TRBV15 and TRBJ1-2, with 9 positions matching TRBD1. Germline V CDR1 and CDR2: LNHNV, YYDKDF (reference sequence). CDR3 length: 18 residues. V lost 0 bases and J lost 3; bases outside the gene matches: 11. CDR3 DNA: TGTGCCACCAGCAGAGATATCGGGACAGGGTTGGGGGACTATGGCTACACCTTC. This gives the protein CATSRDIGTGLGDYGYTF. The full variable domain, in which reference TRBV15 and TRBJ1-2 provide the parts outside the CDR3, is DAMVIQNPRYQVTQFGKPVTLSCSQTLNHNVMYWYQQKSSQAPKLLFHYYDKDFNNEADTPDNFQSRRPNTSFCFLDIRSPGLGDTAMYLCATSRDIGTGLGDYGYTFGSGTRLTVV.

This clone has just one count. The chain is built from TRBV6-6 and TRBJ2-3; the D gene is possibly TRBD2 (5 bases). V lost 6 bases and J 2 bases, leaving 12 bases between the germline ends. This CDR3 spans 14 amino acids. CDR1 MNHNY and CDR2 SVGAGI come from the germline V gene (reference sequence). The chain's CDR3 is CASRRLHHTDTQYF. The CDR3 DNA reads as TGTGCCAGCAGGCGACTACACCACACAGATACGCAGTATTTT.

This clone came up once. This rearrangement joins TRBV19 to TRBJ2-7; the D is unclear. The germline V gene has CDR1 LNHDA and CDR2 SQIVND (reference sequence). The V end was cut by 5 bases, the J end by 2 bases, with 7 bases between. The CDR3 has 12 amino acids. This CDR3 is CASSSEPYEQYF. CDR3 in DNA: TGTGCCAGTAGTTCGGAGCCCTACGAGCAGTACTTC.

The chain links TRBV25-1 to TRBJ2-7; the D is unclear. V was pared by 6 bases and J by 6 bases, with 12 bases between. Germline V CDR1 and CDR2: MGHDK, SYGVNS. The length of the CDR3 is 12 residues. Written as DNA, the CDR3 is TGTGCCAGCAGCCCCCCCGGAGCCGAGCAGTACTTC. Translation: CASSPPGAEQYF.

The CDR3, as DNA: TGTGCCAGCAGCGTAGAGTGGTTGGGCAGTACCGGGGAGCTGTTTTTT. It codes for CASSVEWLGSTGELFF. The chain is built from TRBV9 and TRBJ2-2, with unresolved D. The CDR3 is made up of 16 amino acids. Germline CDR1 reads SGDLS; CDR2 reads YYNGEE. V dropped 0 bases and J dropped 5 bases, with 14 bases sitting between them.

This chain connects TRBV27 to TRBJ2-2; D unresolved. This CDR3 comprises 12 residues. Germline V gene data show CDR1 as MNHEY and CDR2 as SMNVEV (reference sequence). The V end was cut by 5 bases, the J end by 4 bases, with 5 bases between. The CDR3 DNA reads TGTGCCAGCAGTCTCTTCACCGGGGAGCTGTTTTTT. Translating it yields CASSLFTGELFF.

The chain links TRBV6-5 to TRBJ1-2, with unresolved D. Trimming pared 0 bases from V and 4 bases from J, leaving 9 bases between. The germline V gene encodes CDR1 MNHEY and CDR2 SVGAGI. The CDR3 consists of 14 residues. CDR3 bases: TGTGCCAGCAGTTACTCGATGTCGAGCTATGGCTACACCTTC. It yields the protein CASSYSMSSYGYTF.

The genes are TRBV6-4 and TRBJ2-1, with 11 bases aligning to TRBD2. Germline values: CDR1 MRHNA, CDR2 SNTAGT. The CDR3 contains 16 residues. Trimming cost V 3 bases and J 0 bases; bases outside gene matches: 1. The CDR3 DNA reads TGTGCCAGCAGTGATAGCGGGGGGGCCTCCTACAATGAGCAGTTCTTC. Its translation is CASSDSGGASYNEQFF.

The chain links TRBV7-8 to TRBJ2-2; 7 bases match TRBD2. Germline V gives CDR1 SGHVS, CDR2 FQNEAQ. The CDR3 runs to 16 residues. The V and J ends lost 4 bases and 1 base, in that order; junction bases with no gene match: 6. DNA of the CDR3: TGTGCCAGCAGCTCGTTTTCGGGAGGGAACACCGGGGAGCTGTTTTTT. This gives the protein CASSSFSGGNTGELFF.

The chain has TRBV6-5 and TRBJ1-2, with a possible D match to TRBD1 (5 bases). V lost 4 bases, J lost 8 bases, and 17 bases lay in between. Germline assignment: CDR1 MNHEY and CDR2 SVGAGI. This CDR3 contains 14 residues. The CDR3 region has the DNA TGTGCCAGCAGTTTAGCCGGGGGTTCGTCCGGCTACACCTTC. Translating gives CASSLAGGSSGYTF.

This chain joins TRBV5-1 and TRBJ2-7; the match to TRBD1 covers 8 bases. This CDR3 has 15 amino acids. The V and J ends lost 2 bases and 3 bases, in that order; junction bases with no gene match: 7. The germline CDR1 and CDR2 sequences are SGHRS and YFSETQ. As DNA, the CDR3 is TGCGCCAGCAGCTTATGGACAGGGTTTGTCTACGAGCAGTACTTC. It yields the protein CASSLWTGFVYEQYF.

The chain has TRBV4-1 and TRBJ2-3, with D perhaps TRBD1 (5 bases). CDR3 length: 17 amino acids. Germline lookup yields CDR1 MGHRA and CDR2 YSYEKL. V was trimmed by 1 base and J by 1 base, leaving 15 bases between them. The DNA for the CDR3 is TGCGCCAGCAGCCAAGGACAGCCCCATCGGGGCACAGATACGCAGTATTTT. It is translated as CASSQGQPHRGTDTQYF.

This chain links TRBV6-1 with TRBJ2-1, with TRBD2 matching over 10 bases. The CDR3 has 18 residues. CDR1 is MNHNS and CDR2 is SASEGT in the germline V gene. V trimming: 4 bases; J trimming: 8 bases; junction bases outside the gene matches: 17. CDR3 nucleotide sequence: TGTGCCAGCAGTGGAGGGACACTAGCGGGATATTATGGTGATGAGCAGTTCTTC. Translation gives CASSGGTLAGYYGDEQFF.

The rearrangement links TRBV5-1 to TRBJ2-5; 9 bases map to TRBD2. Looked up from germline, CDR1 is SGHRS and CDR2 is YFSETQ. There are 16 residues in the CDR3. The J segment lost 2 bases and the V segment lost 1 base, leaving 6 bases of the junction unmatched. In DNA, the CDR3 is TGCGCCAGCAGCTTGAGCCTAGCGGGGTTACAAGAGACCCAGTACTTC. This gives the protein CASSLSLAGLQETQYF. The full variable domain, in which reference TRBV5-1 and TRBJ2-5 provide the parts outside the CDR3, is KAGVTQTPRYLIKTRGQQVTLSCSPISGHRSVSWYQQTPGQGLQFLFEYFSETQRNKGNFPGRFSGRQFSNSRSEMNVSTLELGDSALYLCASSLSLAGLQETQYFGPGTRLLVL.

The chain's CDR3 is CASSRLRGQGSSNQPQHF. CDR3 DNA: TGCGCCAGCAGTCGACTAAGGGGGCAGGGCAGTAGCAATCAGCCCCAGCATTTT. The rearrangement uses TRBV23-1 and TRBJ1-5, with 7 positions matching TRBD1. TRBV23-1 is sorted into the ORF group, with uncertain function. The ends lost 4 bases at V and 0 bases at J; junction bases unmatched: 12. The CDR3 runs to 18 residues.

J is TRBJ2-1 and V is TRBV6-6; the match to TRBD2 covers 9 bases. The CDR3 consists of 15 residues. From germline, CDR1 is MNHNY and CDR2 SVGAGI (reference sequence). Trimming removed 0 bases from V and 6 bases from J; junction bases left unmatched: 3. Here the CDR3 reads CASSYSTSGVNEQFF. For the CDR3, the DNA is TGTGCCAGCAGTTACTCGACTAGCGGAGTCAATGAGCAGTTCTTC.

A remark on this clone: Mismatch with germline at one junction end may stem from a read error. The V call is TRBV7-2, the J call TRBJ2-1, with TRBD2 identical over 9 bases. Germline CDR1 is SGHTA and CDR2 is FQGNSA. This CDR3 comprises 13 residues. For the CDR3, the DNA is TGTGCCAGCAGCTTAGAAGCGGGGGGTCTTAGGGTCTTC. Translating it yields CASSLEAGGLRVF.

The chain combines TRBV7-9 with TRBJ2-7; D is undetermined. The CDR3 is 12 amino acids. The germline V and J ends were trimmed by 6 bases and 3 bases, with 9 bases remaining between them. Germline V gene sequence: CDR1 SEHNR, CDR2 FQNEAQ (reference sequence). The DNA for the CDR3 is TGTGCCAGCAGTTCTCCCCTCTACGAGCAGTACTTC. This gives the protein CASSSPLYEQYF.